This entry concerns a single T cell receptor (beta chain). RNA transcripts yielded amplified TCR beta CDR3 regions. The TCR CDR3 first-round RT-PCR relied on the HTBI primer set. TCRdb analysed the multiplex PCR reads with MiXCR anew, one entry per CDR3 protein. The sample includes hundreds of thousands of distinct CDR3 sequences, roughly 14% of them seen just once. This record comes from a study of T cells in Graves' hyperthyroidism and ophthalmopathy. Germline CDR1 is SGHTA and CDR2 is FQGNSA. CDR3 size: 14 residues. The V and J ends lost 3 bases and 6 bases respectively, with 11 bases between them. This TCR was recovered from a man in his late teens or twenties with Graves' ophthalmopathy. Sequencing was carried out using blood. The rearrangement links TRBV7-2 to TRBJ2-2, with unresolved D. The DNA for the CDR3 is TGTGCCAGCAGCTTTGGTCAAGAATCCGGGGAGCTGTTTTTT. This translates into CASSFGQESGELFF.